The clone carrying this TCR beta chain was seen ten or more times. Specified time point: longitudinal time-point 1 (baseline). Unsorted libraries were generated from 2 million PBMCs. These cells had been stored in RNAlater at -80 C. The authors made cDNA by 5'RACE with 10-nucleotide random UMIs. Sequencing runs each generated in excess of 170 million TCR-beta sequences derived from 15-18 subjects. TCRdb itself ran the 5' RACE reads through MiXCR, one entry per CDR3 protein. The sample includes 55,000 to 80,000 distinct CDR3 sequences, roughly 13% seen only once; the top ten take around 4.6%. The data belong to a study of neurological immune-mediated disorders. CDR1 and CDR2 (germline): SGHRS, YFSETQ. Between the trimmed V and J ends, which lost 3 bases and 0 bases, there was a span of 10 bases. The CDR3 contains 16 residues.

The source of this sequence is a female donor with HTLV-1-associated myelopathy (HAM/TSP). Source material: PBMCs. The chain joins TRBV5-1 to TRBJ1-6; D not resolved. In DNA form, the CDR3 reads TGCGCCAGCAGCTACGACGGGAGCTCCTATAATTCACCCCTCCACTTT. Translated: CASSYDGSSYNSPLHF.